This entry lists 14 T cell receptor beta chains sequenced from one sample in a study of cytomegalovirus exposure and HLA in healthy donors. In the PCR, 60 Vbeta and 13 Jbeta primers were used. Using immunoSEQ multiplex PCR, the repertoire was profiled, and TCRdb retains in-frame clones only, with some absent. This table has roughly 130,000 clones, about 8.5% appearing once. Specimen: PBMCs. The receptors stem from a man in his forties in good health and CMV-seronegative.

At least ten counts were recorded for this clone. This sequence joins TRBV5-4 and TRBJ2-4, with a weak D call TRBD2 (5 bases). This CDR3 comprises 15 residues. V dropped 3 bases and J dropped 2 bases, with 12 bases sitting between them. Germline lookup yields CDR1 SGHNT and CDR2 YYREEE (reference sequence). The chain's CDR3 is CASSWNPGTKNIQYF. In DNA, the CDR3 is TGTGCCAGCAGCTGGAACCCGGGAACCAAAAACATTCAGTACTTC. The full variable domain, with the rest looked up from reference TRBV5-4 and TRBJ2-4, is ETGVTQSPTHLIKTRGQQVTLRCSSQSGHNTVSWYQQALGQGPQFIFQYYREEENGRGNFPPRFSGLQFPNYSSELNVNALELDDSALYLCASSWNPGTKNIQYFGAGTRLSVL.

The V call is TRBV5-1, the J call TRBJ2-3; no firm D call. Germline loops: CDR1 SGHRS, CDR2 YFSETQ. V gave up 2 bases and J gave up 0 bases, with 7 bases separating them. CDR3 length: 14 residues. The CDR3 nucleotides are TGCGCCAGCAGCTTACGCACTAGCACAGATACGCAGTATTTT. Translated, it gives CASSLRTSTDTQYF.

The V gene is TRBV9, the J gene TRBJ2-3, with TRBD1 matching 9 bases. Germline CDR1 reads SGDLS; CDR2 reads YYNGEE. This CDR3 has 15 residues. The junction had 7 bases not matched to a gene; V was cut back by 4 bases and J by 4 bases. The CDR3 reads CASSPWTGEADTQYF. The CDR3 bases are TGTGCCAGCAGCCCTTGGACAGGGGAGGCAGATACGCAGTATTTT.

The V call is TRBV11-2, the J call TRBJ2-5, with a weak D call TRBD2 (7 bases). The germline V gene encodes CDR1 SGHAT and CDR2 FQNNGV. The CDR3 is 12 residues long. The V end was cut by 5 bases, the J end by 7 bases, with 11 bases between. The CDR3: CASSGGAGTQYF. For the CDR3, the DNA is TGTGCCAGCAGCGGGGGGGCGGGGACCCAGTACTTC.

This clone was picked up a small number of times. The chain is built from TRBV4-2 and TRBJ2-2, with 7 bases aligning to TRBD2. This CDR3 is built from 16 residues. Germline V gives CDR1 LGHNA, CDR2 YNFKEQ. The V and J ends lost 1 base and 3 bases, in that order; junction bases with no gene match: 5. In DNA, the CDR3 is TGTGCCAGCAGCCAAGGGACCGGGGGGTACACCGGGGAGCTGTTTTTT. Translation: CASSQGTGGYTGELFF.

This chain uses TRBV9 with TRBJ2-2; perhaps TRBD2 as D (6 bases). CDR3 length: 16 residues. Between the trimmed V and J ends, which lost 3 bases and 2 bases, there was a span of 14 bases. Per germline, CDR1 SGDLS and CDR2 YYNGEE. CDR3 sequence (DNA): TGTGCCAGCAGCGCACATAGACTAGTAAACACCGGGGAGCTGTTTTTT. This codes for CASSAHRLVNTGELFF.

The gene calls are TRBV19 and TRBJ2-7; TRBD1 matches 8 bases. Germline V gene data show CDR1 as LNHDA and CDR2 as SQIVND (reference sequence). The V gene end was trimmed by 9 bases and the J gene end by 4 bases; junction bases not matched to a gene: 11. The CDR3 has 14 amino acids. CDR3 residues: CARGVRTGIYEQYF. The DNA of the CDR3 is TGTGCCAGGGGGGTTCGGACAGGGATTTACGAGCAGTACTTC.

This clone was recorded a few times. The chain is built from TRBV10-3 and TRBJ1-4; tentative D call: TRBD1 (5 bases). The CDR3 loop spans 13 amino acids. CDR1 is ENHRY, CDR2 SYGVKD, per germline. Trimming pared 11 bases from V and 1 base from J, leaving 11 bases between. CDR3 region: CAAQGETNEKLFF. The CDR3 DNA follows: TGTGCCGCCCAAGGGGAAACTAATGAAAAACTGTTTTTT.

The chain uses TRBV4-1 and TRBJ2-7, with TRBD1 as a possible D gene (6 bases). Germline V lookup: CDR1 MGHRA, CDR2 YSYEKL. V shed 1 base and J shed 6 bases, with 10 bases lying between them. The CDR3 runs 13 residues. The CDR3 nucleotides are TGCGCCAGCAGCCAAGTAGACAGGTCCGAGCAGTACTTC. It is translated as CASSQVDRSEQYF.

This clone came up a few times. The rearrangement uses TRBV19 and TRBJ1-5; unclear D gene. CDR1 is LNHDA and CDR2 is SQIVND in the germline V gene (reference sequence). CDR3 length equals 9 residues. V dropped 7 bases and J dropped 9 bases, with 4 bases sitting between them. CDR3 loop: CASTVPQHF. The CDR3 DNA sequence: TGTGCCAGTACCGTGCCCCAGCATTTT. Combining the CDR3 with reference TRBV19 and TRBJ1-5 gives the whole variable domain DGGITQSPKYLFRKEGQNVTLSCEQNLNHDAMYWYRQDPGQGLRLIYYSQIVNDFQKGDIAEGYSVSREKKESFPLTVTSAQKNPTAFYLCASTVPQHFGDGTRLSIL.

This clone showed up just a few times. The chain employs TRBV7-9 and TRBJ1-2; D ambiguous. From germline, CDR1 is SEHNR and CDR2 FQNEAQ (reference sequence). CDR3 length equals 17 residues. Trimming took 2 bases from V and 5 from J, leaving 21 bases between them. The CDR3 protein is CASSLYTGRVSVYGYTF. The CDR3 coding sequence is TGTGCCAGCAGCTTATATACCGGCCGGGTGTCCGTTTATGGCTACACCTTC.

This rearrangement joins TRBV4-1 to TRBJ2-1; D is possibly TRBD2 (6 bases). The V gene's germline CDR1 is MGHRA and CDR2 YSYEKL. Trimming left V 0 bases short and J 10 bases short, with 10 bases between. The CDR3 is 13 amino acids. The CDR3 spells CASSQDRGGEQFF. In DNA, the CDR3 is TGCGCCAGCAGCCAAGATCGTGGGGGGGAGCAGTTCTTC.

Written as DNA, the CDR3 is TGTGCCAGCAGTGAGGGCGGGAATCAGCCCCAGCATTTT. Residues: CASSEGGNQPQHF. J is TRBJ1-5 and V is TRBV6-1; D is unresolved. This CDR3 spans 13 amino acids. With 3 bases removed from V and 4 bases from J, the gap between germline ends came to 7 bases. CDR1 is MNHNS, CDR2 SASEGT, per germline.

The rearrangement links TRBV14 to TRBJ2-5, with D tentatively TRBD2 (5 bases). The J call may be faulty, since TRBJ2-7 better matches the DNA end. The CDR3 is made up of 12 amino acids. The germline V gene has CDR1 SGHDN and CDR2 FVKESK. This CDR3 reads CASSWGVYEQYF. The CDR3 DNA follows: TGTGCCAGCAGCTGGGGAGTCTACGAGCAGTACTTC.